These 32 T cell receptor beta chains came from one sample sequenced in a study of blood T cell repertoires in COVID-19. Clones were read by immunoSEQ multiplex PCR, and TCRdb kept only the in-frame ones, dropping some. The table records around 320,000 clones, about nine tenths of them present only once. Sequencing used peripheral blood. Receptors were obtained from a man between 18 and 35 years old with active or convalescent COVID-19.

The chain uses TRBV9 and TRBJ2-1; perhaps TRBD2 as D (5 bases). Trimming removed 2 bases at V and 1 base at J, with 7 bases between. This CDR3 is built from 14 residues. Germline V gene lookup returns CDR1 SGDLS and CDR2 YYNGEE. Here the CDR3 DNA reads TGTGCCAGCAGCGTGGGCGGGTCCTACAATGAGCAGTTCTTC. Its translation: CASSVGGSYNEQFF.

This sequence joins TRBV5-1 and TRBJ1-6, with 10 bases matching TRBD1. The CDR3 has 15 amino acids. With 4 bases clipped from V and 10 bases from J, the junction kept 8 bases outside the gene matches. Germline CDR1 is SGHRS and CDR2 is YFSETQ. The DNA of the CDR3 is TGCGCCAGCAGCGGGGGGACAGGGGAGAACTCACCCCTCCACTTT. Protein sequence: CASSGGTGENSPLHF.

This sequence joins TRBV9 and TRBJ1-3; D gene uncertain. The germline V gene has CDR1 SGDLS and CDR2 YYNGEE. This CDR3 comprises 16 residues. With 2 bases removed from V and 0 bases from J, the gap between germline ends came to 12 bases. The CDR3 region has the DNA TGTGCCAGCAGCGTCACCTCAGTCAACTCTGGAAACACCATATATTTT. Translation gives CASSVTSVNSGNTIYF.

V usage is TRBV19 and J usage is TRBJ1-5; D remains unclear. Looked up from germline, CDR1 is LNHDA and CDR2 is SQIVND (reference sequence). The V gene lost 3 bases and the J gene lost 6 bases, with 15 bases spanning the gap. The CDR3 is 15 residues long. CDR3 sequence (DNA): TGTGCCAGTAGTATTTATGAGGGATCGATTCAGCCCCAGCATTTT. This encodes CASSIYEGSIQPQHF.

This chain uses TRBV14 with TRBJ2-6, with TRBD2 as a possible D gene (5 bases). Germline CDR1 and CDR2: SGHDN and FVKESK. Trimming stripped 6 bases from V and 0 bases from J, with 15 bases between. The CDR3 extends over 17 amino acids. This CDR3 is CASREDGPLSGANVLTF. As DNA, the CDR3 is TGTGCCAGCAGGGAGGATGGACCGCTCTCTGGGGCCAACGTCCTGACTTTC.

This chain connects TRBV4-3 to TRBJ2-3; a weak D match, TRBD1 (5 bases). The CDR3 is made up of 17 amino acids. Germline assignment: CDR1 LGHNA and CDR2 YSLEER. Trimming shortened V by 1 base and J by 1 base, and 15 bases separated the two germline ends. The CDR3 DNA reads TGCGCCAGCAGCCAAGTGTGGACACCCCGGGGCACAGATACGCAGTATTTT. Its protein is CASSQVWTPRGTDTQYF.

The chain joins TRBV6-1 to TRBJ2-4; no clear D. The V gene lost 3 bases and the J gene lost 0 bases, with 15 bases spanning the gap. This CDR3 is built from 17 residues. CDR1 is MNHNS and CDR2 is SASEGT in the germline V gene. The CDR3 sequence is CASSEGPGFGAKNIQYF. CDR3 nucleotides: TGTGCCAGCAGTGAGGGCCCCGGTTTCGGAGCCAAAAACATTCAGTACTTC.

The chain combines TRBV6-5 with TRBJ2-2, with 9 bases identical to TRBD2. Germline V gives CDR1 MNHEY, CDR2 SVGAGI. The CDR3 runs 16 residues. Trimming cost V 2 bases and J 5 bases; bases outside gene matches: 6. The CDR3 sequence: CASSYGAGGGTGELFF. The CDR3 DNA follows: TGTGCCAGCAGTTACGGAGCGGGAGGAGGTACCGGGGAGCTGTTTTTT.

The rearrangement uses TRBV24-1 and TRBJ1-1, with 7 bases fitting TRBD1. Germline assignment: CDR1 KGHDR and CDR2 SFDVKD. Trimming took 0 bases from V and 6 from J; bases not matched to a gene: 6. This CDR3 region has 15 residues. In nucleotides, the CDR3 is TGTGCCACCAGTGATTTGCGACAGGGAGCGTCTGAAGCTTTCTTT. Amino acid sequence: CATSDLRQGASEAFF.

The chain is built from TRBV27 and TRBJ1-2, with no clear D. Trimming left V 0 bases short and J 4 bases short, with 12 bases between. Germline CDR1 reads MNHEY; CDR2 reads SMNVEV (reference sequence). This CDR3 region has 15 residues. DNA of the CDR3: TGTGCCAGCAGTTTATCCAACGACTCTCCCTATGGCTACACCTTC. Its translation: CASSLSNDSPYGYTF.

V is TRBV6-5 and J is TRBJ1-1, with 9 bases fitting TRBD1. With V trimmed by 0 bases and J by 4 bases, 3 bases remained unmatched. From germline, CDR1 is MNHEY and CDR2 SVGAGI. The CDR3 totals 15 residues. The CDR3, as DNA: TGTGCCAGCAGTTACTCGACAGGGGGTGCCACTGAAGCTTTCTTT. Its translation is CASSYSTGGATEAFF.

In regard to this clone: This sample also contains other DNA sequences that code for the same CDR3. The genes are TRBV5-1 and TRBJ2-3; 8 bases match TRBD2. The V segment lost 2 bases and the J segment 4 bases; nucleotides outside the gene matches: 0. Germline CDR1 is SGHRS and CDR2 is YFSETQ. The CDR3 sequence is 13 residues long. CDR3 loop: CASSLAGADTQYF. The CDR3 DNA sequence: TGCGCCAGCAGCTTAGCGGGAGCAGATACGCAGTATTTT.

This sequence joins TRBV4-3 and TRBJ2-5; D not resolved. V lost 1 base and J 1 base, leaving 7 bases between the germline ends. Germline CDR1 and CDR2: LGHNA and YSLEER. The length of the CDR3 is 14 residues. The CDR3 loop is CASSQGVSQETQYF. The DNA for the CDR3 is TGCGCCAGCAGCCAAGGCGTGAGCCAAGAGACCCAGTACTTC.

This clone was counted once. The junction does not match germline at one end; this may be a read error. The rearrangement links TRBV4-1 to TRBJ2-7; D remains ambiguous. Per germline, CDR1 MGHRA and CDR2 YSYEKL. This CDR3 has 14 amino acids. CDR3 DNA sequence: TGCGCCAGCAGCCAAGACCCTTCCTCCTCCGAGCAGTACTTC. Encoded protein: CASSQDPSSSEQYF.

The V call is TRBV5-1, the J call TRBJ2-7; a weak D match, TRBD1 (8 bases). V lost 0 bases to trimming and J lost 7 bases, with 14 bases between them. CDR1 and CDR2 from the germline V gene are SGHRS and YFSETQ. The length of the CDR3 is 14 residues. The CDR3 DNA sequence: TGCGCCAGCAGCTTGGTAGGACAGGGAGGGGAGCAGTACTTC. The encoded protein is CASSLVGQGGEQYF.

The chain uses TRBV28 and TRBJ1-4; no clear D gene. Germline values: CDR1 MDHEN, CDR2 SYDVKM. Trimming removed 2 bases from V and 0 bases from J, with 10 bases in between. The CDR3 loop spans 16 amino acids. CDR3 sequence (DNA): TGTGCCAGCAGTTTACCAGTTTCGCCAACTAATGAAAAACTGTTTTTT. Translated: CASSLPVSPTNEKLFF. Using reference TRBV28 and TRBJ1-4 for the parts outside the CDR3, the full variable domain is DVKVTQSSRYLVKRTGEKVFLECVQDMDHENMFWYRQDPGLGLRLIYFSYDVKMKEKGDIPEGYSVSREKKERFSLILESASTNQTSMYLCASSLPVSPTNEKLFFGSGTQLSVL.

The CDR3 loop is CASSQTGPGELFF. In DNA, the CDR3 is TGTGCCAGCAGCCAGACAGGGCCCGGGGAGCTGTTTTTT. J is TRBJ2-2 and V is TRBV7-2; 7 bases are shared with TRBD1. The CDR3 has 13 amino acids. Germline CDR1 is SGHTA and CDR2 is FQGNSA. V lost 5 bases and J lost 6; bases outside the gene matches: 3.

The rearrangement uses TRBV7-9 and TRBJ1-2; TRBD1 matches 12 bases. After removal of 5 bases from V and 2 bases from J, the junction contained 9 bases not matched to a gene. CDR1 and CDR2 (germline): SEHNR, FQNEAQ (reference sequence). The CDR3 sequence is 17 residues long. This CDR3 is CASSHRDRGLSNYGYTF. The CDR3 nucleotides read TGTGCCAGCAGCCATCGGGACAGGGGGCTCAGCAACTATGGCTACACCTTC.

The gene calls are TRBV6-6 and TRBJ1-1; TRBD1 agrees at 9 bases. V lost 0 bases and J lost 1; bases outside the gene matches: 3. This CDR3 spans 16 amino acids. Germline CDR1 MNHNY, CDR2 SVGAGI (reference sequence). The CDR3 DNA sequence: TGTGCCAGCAGTTACTCAGGGACAGGGTCGAACACTGAAGCTTTCTTT. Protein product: CASSYSGTGSNTEAFF.

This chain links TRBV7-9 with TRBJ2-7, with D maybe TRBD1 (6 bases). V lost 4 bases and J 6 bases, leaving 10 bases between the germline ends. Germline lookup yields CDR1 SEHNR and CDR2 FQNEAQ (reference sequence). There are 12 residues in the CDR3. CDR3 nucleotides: TGTGCCAGCAGCTCGATAGGGGGCGAGCAGTACTTC. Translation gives CASSSIGGEQYF.

The DNA of the CDR3 is TGCGCCAGCAGCCAAGATCGGCCAGGCTTTCGAGAGACCCAGTACTTC. As protein: CASSQDRPGFRETQYF. The chain links TRBV4-3 to TRBJ2-5, with unresolved D. The CDR3 has 16 residues. V was pared by 0 bases and J by 4 bases, with 15 bases between. CDR1 and CDR2 from the germline V gene are LGHNA and YSLEER.

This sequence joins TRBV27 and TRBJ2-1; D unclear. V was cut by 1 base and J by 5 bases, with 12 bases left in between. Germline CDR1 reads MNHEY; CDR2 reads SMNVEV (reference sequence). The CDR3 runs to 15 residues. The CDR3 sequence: CASSLYRNKNNEQFF. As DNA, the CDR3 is TGTGCCAGCAGTTTATACAGAAATAAGAACAATGAGCAGTTCTTC.

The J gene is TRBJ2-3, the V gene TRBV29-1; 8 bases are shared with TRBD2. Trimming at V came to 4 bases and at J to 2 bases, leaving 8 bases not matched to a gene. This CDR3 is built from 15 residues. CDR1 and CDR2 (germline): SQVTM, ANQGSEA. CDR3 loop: CSVGGTSGNTDTQYF. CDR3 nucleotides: TGCAGCGTTGGGGGAACTAGCGGAAACACAGATACGCAGTATTTT.

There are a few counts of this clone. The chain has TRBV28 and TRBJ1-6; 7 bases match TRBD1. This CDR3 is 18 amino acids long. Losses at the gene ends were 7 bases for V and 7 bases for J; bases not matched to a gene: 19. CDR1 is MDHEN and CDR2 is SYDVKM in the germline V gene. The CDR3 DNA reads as TGTGCCAGCACAACCGGGACAGAAATGTTCGCTCCCAATTCACCCCTCCACTTT. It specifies CASTTGTEMFAPNSPLHF.

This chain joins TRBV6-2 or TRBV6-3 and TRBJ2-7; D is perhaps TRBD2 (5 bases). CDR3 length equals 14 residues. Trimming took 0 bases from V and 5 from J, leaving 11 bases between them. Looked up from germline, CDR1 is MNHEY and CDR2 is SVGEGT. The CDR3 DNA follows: TGTGCCAGCAGTTACTCGTGGGGAGAGGACGAGCAGTACTTC. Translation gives CASSYSWGEDEQYF.

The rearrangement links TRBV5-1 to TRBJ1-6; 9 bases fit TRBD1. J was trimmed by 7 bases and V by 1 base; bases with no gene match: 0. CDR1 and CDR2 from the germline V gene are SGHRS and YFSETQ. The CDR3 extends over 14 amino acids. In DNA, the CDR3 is TGCGCCAGCAGCTTGACAGGGGGCAATTCACCCCTCCACTTT. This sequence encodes CASSLTGGNSPLHF.

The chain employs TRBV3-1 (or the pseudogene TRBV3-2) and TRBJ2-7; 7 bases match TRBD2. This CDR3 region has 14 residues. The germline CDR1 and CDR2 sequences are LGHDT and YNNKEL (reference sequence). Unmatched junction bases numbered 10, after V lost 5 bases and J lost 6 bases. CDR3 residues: CASSSEVTSVEQYF. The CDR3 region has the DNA TGTGCCAGCAGCTCGGAGGTAACTAGCGTCGAGCAGTACTTC.

The chain's CDR3 is CASSLVPYEQYF. CDR3 DNA: TGCGCCAGCAGCTTGGTTCCATACGAGCAGTACTTC. The chain employs TRBV5-1 and TRBJ2-7, with no clear D. Trimming removed 0 bases at V and 4 bases at J, with 5 bases between. Germline lookup yields CDR1 SGHRS and CDR2 YFSETQ. The CDR3 contains 12 residues.

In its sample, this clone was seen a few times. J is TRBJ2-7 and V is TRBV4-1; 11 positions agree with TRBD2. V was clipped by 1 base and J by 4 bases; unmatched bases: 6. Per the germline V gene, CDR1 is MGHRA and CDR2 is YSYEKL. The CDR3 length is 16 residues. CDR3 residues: CASSQVLAGGSYEQYF. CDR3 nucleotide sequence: TGCGCCAGCAGCCAAGTCCTAGCGGGAGGTTCGTACGAGCAGTACTTC.

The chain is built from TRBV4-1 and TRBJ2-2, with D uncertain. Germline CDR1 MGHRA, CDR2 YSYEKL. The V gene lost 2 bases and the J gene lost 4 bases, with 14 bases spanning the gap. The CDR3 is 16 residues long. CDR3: CASSQPRHSPTGELFF. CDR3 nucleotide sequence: TGCGCCAGCAGCCAACCCAGACATTCTCCCACCGGGGAGCTGTTTTTT.

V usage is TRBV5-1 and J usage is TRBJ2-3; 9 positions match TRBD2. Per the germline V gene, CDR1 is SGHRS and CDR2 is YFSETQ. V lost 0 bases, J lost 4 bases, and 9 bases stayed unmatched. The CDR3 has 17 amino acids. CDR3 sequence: CASSLEVLREGPDTQYF. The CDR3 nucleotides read TGCGCCAGCAGCTTGGAGGTGTTGCGGGAGGGCCCAGATACGCAGTATTTT.

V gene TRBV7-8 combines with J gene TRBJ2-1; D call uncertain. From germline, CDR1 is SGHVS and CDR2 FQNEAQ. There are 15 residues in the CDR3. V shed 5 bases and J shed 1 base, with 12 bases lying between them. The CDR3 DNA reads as TGTGCCAGCAGCCCAACACAGATTTCCTACAATGAGCAGTTCTTC. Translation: CASSPTQISYNEQFF.